One T cell receptor beta chain is described in this entry. This record comes from a study of blood T cell repertoires in COVID-19. Original processing methods: For nucleated cells, counts were estimated from reference gene primer amplification. Produced via immunoSEQ multiplex PCR; TCRdb's table is partial and in-frame only. The V and J calls and clone size come from that table; D and trimming were worked out from the DNA. Of roughly 38,000 clones in the sample, about 82% are singletons; the top ten hold 4.8%. Trimming cost V 3 bases and J 0 bases; bases outside gene matches: 2. The CDR3 extends over 15 amino acids. In germline, CDR1 is MNHEY, CDR2 SMNVEV (reference sequence).

The sequencing input was peripheral blood. The clonotype comes from a man aged 50 to 60 with active COVID-19. The chain recombines TRBV27 with TRBJ2-3; 8 bases match TRBD2. Here the CDR3 reads CASSFGGASTDTQYF. The DNA of the CDR3 is TGTGCCAGCAGTTTCGGGGGGGCAAGCACAGATACGCAGTATTTT.